These 27 T cell receptor beta chains share one sample of origin, sequenced in a study of T cell changes during pregnancy in multiple sclerosis. Here immunoSEQ multiplex PCR was the method, and the copy in TCRdb shows in-frame clones only, minus some. Of tens of thousands of clones in the sample, 93% were seen once. Source: peripheral blood, taken after pregnancy. Receptors were obtained from a female donor with multiple sclerosis, enrolled in a pregnancy study.

The gene calls are TRBV7-2 and TRBJ2-1; D ambiguous. The CDR3 has 11 amino acids. With 2 bases removed from V and 10 bases from J, the gap between germline ends came to 6 bases. Germline-derived CDR1 and CDR2 are SGHTA and FQGNSA. The chain's CDR3 is CASSLPVEQFF. The CDR3 DNA reads as TGTGCCAGCAGCTTACCGGTGGAGCAGTTCTTC. The full variable domain, rest sourced from reference TRBV7-2 and TRBJ2-1, is GAGVSQSPSNKVTEKGKDVELRCDPISGHTALYWYRQSLGQGLEFLIYFQGNSAPDKSGLPSDRFSAERTGGSVSTLTIQRTQQEDSAVYLCASSLPVEQFFGPGTRLTVL.

V is TRBV4-3 and J is TRBJ2-1, with 9 bases aligning to TRBD2. CDR3 length: 17 amino acids. Germline CDR1 is LGHNA and CDR2 is YSLEER. Trimming removed 5 bases from V and 6 bases from J; junction bases left unmatched: 14. This CDR3 is CASSASSGKMGLNEQFF. The CDR3 DNA is TGCGCCAGCAGCGCATCTAGCGGGAAAATGGGGCTCAATGAGCAGTTCTTC.

In its sample, this clone was seen once. V and J are TRBV18 and TRBJ1-3; 9 positions agree with TRBD1. The length of the CDR3 is 14 residues. V was pared by 4 bases and J by 4 bases, with 2 bases of the junction left unmatched. In germline, CDR1 is KGHSH, CDR2 LQKENI. CDR3 protein: CASSRDRAGNTIYF. CDR3 nucleotide sequence: TGTGCCAGCTCACGGGACAGGGCAGGAAACACCATATATTTT. Looking up the rest from reference TRBV18 and TRBJ1-3 gives the full variable domain: NAGVMQNPRHLVRRRGQEARLRCSPMKGHSHVYWYRQLPEEGLKFMVYLQKENIIDESGMPKERFSAEFPKEGPSILRIQQVVRGDSAAYFCASSRDRAGNTIYFGEGSWLTVV.

The chain uses TRBV6-4 and TRBJ2-5; 10 bases line up with TRBD1. CDR1 is MRHNA and CDR2 is SNTAGT in the germline V gene. J lost 4 bases, V lost 10 bases, and 9 bases had no gene match. The CDR3 sequence is 14 residues long. In DNA, the CDR3 is TGTGCCACTGGGGGGACAGGGGTCCGAGAGACCCAGTACTTC. It encodes CATGGTGVRETQYF.

The chain uses TRBV5-6 and TRBJ1-5; tentatively, D is TRBD1 (6 bases). V was trimmed by 1 base and J by 8 bases, leaving 13 bases between them. Per the germline V gene, CDR1 is SGHDT and CDR2 is YYEEEE. The CDR3 covers 14 residues. In nucleotides, the CDR3 is TGTGCCAGCAGCTTGTGGGGGGGCAGGGAGCCCCAGCATTTT. Its translation: CASSLWGGREPQHF. Filled out from reference TRBV5-6 and TRBJ1-5, the complete variable domain reads DAGVTQSPTHLIKTRGQQVTLRCSPKSGHDTVSWYQQALGQGPQFIFQYYEEEERQRGNFPDRFSGHQFPNYSSELNVNALLLGDSALYLCASSLWGGREPQHFGDGTRLSIL.

The chain couples TRBV9 to TRBJ2-3; TRBD1 aligns across 11 bases. Germline trimming cut 3 bases from V and 5 bases from J; bases unmatched to any gene: 14. Germline lookup yields CDR1 SGDLS and CDR2 YYNGEE. This CDR3 region has 18 residues. Here the CDR3 DNA reads TGTGCCAGCAGCGCGAGAGGGACAGGGGGTACATTGGGAGATACGCAGTATTTT. Protein: CASSARGTGGTLGDTQYF.

The chain carries TRBV19 and TRBJ1-5, with D unresolved. Trimming cost V 5 bases and J 5 bases, with 10 bases left between them. The CDR3 has 13 residues. Germline CDR1 reads LNHDA; CDR2 reads SQIVND (reference sequence). The CDR3 DNA follows: TGTGCCAGTAGTCGAGGGCGGGATCAGCCCCAGCATTTT. Translated: CASSRGRDQPQHF.

V gene TRBV7-3 combines with J gene TRBJ2-1, with 8 bases fitting TRBD1. Germline-derived CDR1 and CDR2 are SGHTA and FQGTGA. The CDR3 length is 15 residues. J was trimmed by 3 bases and V by 4 bases; bases with no gene match: 5. The CDR3 DNA sequence: TGTGCCAGCAGCTACGGGACAGGACTCTACAATGAGCAGTTCTTC. It is translated as CASSYGTGLYNEQFF. The full variable domain, completed using reference TRBV7-3 and TRBJ2-1, is GAGVSQTPSNKVTEKGKYVELRCDPISGHTALYWYRQSLGQGPEFLIYFQGTGAADDSGLPNDRFFAVRPEGSVSTLKIQRTERGDSAVYLCASSYGTGLYNEQFFGPGTRLTVL.

V gene TRBV28 combines with J gene TRBJ2-7; maybe TRBD2 (6 bases). The germline V gene encodes CDR1 MDHEN and CDR2 SYDVKM. This CDR3 has 15 amino acids. Trimming pared 3 bases from V and 3 bases from J, leaving 15 bases between. The CDR3 nucleotides are TGTGCCAGCAGTTTTCAGAGTAGCGGAAACTACGAGCAGTACTTC. It codes for CASSFQSSGNYEQYF.

This chain links TRBV19 with TRBJ1-3; 7 bases are shared with TRBD1. Germline CDR1 reads LNHDA; CDR2 reads SQIVND (reference sequence). This CDR3 region has 14 residues. V trimming: 4 bases; J trimming: 4 bases; junction bases outside the gene matches: 4. This CDR3 reads CASSRQGVGNTIYF. As DNA, the CDR3 is TGTGCCAGTAGTAGACAGGGAGTAGGAAACACCATATATTTT.

V usage is TRBV7-9 and J usage is TRBJ2-7, with 8 bases matching TRBD1. Trimming took 5 bases from V and 5 from J; bases not matched to a gene: 2. CDR1 and CDR2 from the germline V gene are SEHNR and FQNEAQ (reference sequence). The CDR3 runs to 12 residues. CDR3 DNA: TGTGCCAGCAGCAGACAGGGGAACGAGCAGTACTTC. Translated: CASSRQGNEQYF.

The rearrangement uses TRBV15 and TRBJ2-7; 8 bases map to TRBD1. From germline, CDR1 is LNHNV and CDR2 YYDKDF (reference sequence). V dropped 0 bases and J dropped 3; count of bases not matched to a gene: 4. This CDR3 spans 15 amino acids. The CDR3 region has the DNA TGTGCCACCAGCAGAGAGGGACAGGAGAACTACGAGCAGTACTTC. Protein product: CATSREGQENYEQYF.

CDR3 bases: TGCGCCAGCAGCCAGAACAGATTTACAGAAGCTTTCTTT. It is translated as CASSQNRFTEAFF. The V and J genes are TRBV4-3 and TRBJ1-1; D remains ambiguous. Germline CDR1 and CDR2: LGHNA and YSLEER. The V and J ends lost 3 bases and 8 bases respectively, with 13 bases between them. CDR3 size: 13 residues.

J is TRBJ1-1 and V is TRBV6-5; tentatively, D is TRBD1 (6 bases). In germline, CDR1 is MNHEY, CDR2 SVGAGI. Trimming left V 7 bases short and J 9 bases short, with 12 bases between. The CDR3 is 11 residues long. CDR3 in DNA: TGTGCCAGCAACCAACAGGGAAAAGCTTTCTTT. Translated, it gives CASNQQGKAFF.

The V call is TRBV5-4, the J call TRBJ2-1; perhaps TRBD2 as D (6 bases). CDR3 size: 14 residues. Trimming stripped 2 bases from V and 8 bases from J, with 14 bases between. Germline V lookup: CDR1 SGHNT, CDR2 YYREEE (reference sequence). CDR3 in DNA: TGTGCCAGCAGCTTTTATGGCGGGACCGATGAGCAGTTCTTC. Protein: CASSFYGGTDEQFF.

CDR3 in amino acids: CASSPSVNYGYTF. CDR3 in DNA: TGTGCCAGCAGCCCCAGTGTCAACTATGGCTACACCTTC. V gene TRBV11-2 combines with J gene TRBJ1-2, with D unclear. CDR3 length equals 13 residues. V lost 5 bases, J lost 2 bases, and 9 bases lay in between. CDR1 is SGHAT, CDR2 FQNNGV, per germline.

V gene TRBV7-2 combines with J gene TRBJ2-1, with TRBD2 matching 11 bases. V lost 0 bases and J lost 0; bases outside the gene matches: 10. The CDR3 runs to 20 residues. Germline assignment: CDR1 SGHTA and CDR2 FQGNSA. CDR3 bases: TGTGCCAGCAGCTTAGCACCTAGCGGGAGGAAGGGTGTCTCCTACAATGAGCAGTTCTTC. Protein: CASSLAPSGRKGVSYNEQFF.

This chain links TRBV10-1 with TRBJ1-2; 7 bases are shared with TRBD1. Unmatched junction bases numbered 5, after V lost 8 bases and J lost 5 bases. The V gene's germline CDR1 is WNHNN and CDR2 SYGVQD (reference sequence). The CDR3 runs 12 residues. The CDR3 is CASPQGVYGYTF. The CDR3 region has the DNA TGCGCCAGCCCCCAGGGGGTTTATGGCTACACCTTC.

The chain carries TRBV6-5 and TRBJ1-1; D possibly corresponds to TRBD1 (6 bases). CDR1 and CDR2 from the germline V gene are MNHEY and SVGAGI. Trimming cost V 6 bases and J 5 bases, with 16 bases left between them. The CDR3 is made up of 14 amino acids. CDR3 region: CASRGSGGLTEAFF. The CDR3 coding sequence is TGTGCCAGCAGGGGCTCCGGGGGGCTAACTGAAGCTTTCTTT.

CDR3 protein: CASSSLGPGGTDTQYF. CDR3 nucleotide sequence: TGTGCCAGCAGCTCGCTAGGCCCAGGGGGCACAGATACGCAGTATTTT. This rearrangement joins TRBV5-6 to TRBJ2-3, with D perhaps matching TRBD1 (6 bases). V shed 3 bases and J shed 1 base, with 15 bases lying between them. Germline V lookup: CDR1 SGHDT, CDR2 YYEEEE. The CDR3 contains 16 residues.

This clone has only one observation. The chain employs TRBV4-1 and TRBJ2-7; D not resolved. Trimming removed 0 bases at V and 0 bases at J, with 12 bases between. Germline V gives CDR1 MGHRA, CDR2 YSYEKL. The CDR3 has 16 residues. The CDR3 DNA sequence: TGCGCCAGCAGCCAAGACAGAGCGTCACTCTCCTACGAGCAGTACTTC. It codes for CASSQDRASLSYEQYF.

This chain links TRBV4-3 with TRBJ2-6; D remains ambiguous. V lost 1 base, J lost 1 base, and 5 bases lay in between. Germline V CDR1 and CDR2: LGHNA, YSLEER. The CDR3 is 15 residues long. CDR3 sequence: CASSQVRSGANVLTF. CDR3 DNA: TGCGCCAGCAGCCAAGTACGGTCTGGGGCCAACGTCCTGACTTTC.

The CDR3 region is CASSISTGYEQYF. The CDR3 nucleotides are TGTGCCAGTAGTATTTCCACGGGCTACGAGCAGTACTTC. The chain recombines TRBV19 with TRBJ2-7, with unresolved D. The CDR3 totals 13 residues. Germline V gene sequence: CDR1 LNHDA, CDR2 SQIVND (reference sequence). Trimming removed 3 bases from V and 3 bases from J, with 9 bases in between.

The rearrangement uses TRBV15 and TRBJ2-3, with 15 bases that match TRBD2. Per germline, CDR1 LNHNV and CDR2 YYDKDF (reference sequence). CDR3 size: 22 residues. V shed 3 bases, J shed 3 bases, and the junction held 19 bases outside the gene matches. CDR3 loop: CATSREGLAGGKHPVSTDTQYF. In nucleotides, the CDR3 is TGTGCCACCAGCAGGGAGGGACTAGCGGGAGGAAAACATCCCGTCAGTACAGATACGCAGTATTTT. Supplemented by reference TRBV15 and TRBJ2-3, the full variable domain reads DAMVIQNPRYQVTQFGKPVTLSCSQTLNHNVMYWYQQKSSQAPKLLFHYYDKDFNNEADTPDNFQSRRPNTSFCFLDIRSPGLGDTAMYLCATSREGLAGGKHPVSTDTQYFGPGTRLTVL.

V gene TRBV13 combines with J gene TRBJ2-5; no clear D. CDR3 length equals 13 residues. The V gene lost 6 bases and the J gene lost 5 bases, with 13 bases spanning the gap. Germline-derived CDR1 and CDR2 are PRHDT and FYEKMQ (reference sequence). The CDR3 here is CASRPPLGETQYF. The CDR3 DNA follows: TGTGCCAGCAGACCCCCCCTCGGGGAGACCCAGTACTTC.

The DNA of the CDR3 is TGTGCCAGCAGTTGGACAGGCCTATCCTACAATGAGCAGTTCTTC. It is translated as CASSWTGLSYNEQFF. V usage is TRBV6-1 and J usage is TRBJ2-1; 7 bases line up with TRBD1. Germline V gene data show CDR1 as MNHNS and CDR2 as SASEGT. The CDR3 length is 15 residues. V trimming: 5 bases; J trimming: 1 base; junction bases outside the gene matches: 5.

This clone was recorded only once. The J gene is TRBJ2-7, the V gene TRBV18, with D tentatively TRBD2 (6 bases). The germline V gene encodes CDR1 KGHSH and CDR2 LQKENI. This CDR3 comprises 16 residues. With 2 bases removed from V and 3 bases from J, the gap between germline ends came to 17 bases. This CDR3 is CASSPRTGLLIYEQYF. CDR3 sequence (DNA): TGTGCCAGCTCACCAAGGACTGGACTACTGATCTACGAGCAGTACTTC.